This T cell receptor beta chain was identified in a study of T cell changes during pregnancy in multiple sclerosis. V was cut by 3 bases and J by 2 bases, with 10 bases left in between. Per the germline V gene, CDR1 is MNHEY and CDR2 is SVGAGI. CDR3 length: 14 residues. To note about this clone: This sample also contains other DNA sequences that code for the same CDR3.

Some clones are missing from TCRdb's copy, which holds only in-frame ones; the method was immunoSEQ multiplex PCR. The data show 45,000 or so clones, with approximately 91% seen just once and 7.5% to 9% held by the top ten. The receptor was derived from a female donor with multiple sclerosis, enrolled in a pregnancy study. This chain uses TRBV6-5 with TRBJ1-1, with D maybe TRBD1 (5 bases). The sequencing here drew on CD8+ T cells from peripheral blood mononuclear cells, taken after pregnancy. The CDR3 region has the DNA TGTGCCAGCAGTTATTCCACAGGAAACACTGAAGCTTTCTTT. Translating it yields CASSYSTGNTEAFF.